These 31 T cell receptor beta chains were sequenced from one sample in a study of Ad26.COV2.S vaccination and SARS-CoV-2 variants. Documented treatment: approximately 18 received Ad26.COV2.S at low or high dose, single or two shots; several received placebo; per-sample allocation not given. Collection of samples fell on day 63 after the first vaccine or placebo injection. Data came from immunoSEQ multiplex PCR; TCRdb stores just in-frame clones and leaves some out. The table has 380,000 or so clones, about four fifths seen once; the top ten hold around 7.3%. The specimen comprised peripheral blood, sampled in a trial of Ad26.COV2.S vaccine versus placebo. The receptors here all came from a person aged 18-65 years who received the Ad26.COV2.S COVID-19 vaccine or a placebo.

The gene calls are TRBV5-5 and TRBJ2-2, with 8 positions matching TRBD2. V was pared by 6 bases and J by 0 bases, with 7 bases of the junction left unmatched. The CDR3 extends over 16 amino acids. Germline CDR1 SGHKS, CDR2 YYEKEE (reference sequence). CDR3 region: CASTPGGFPNTGELFF. Here the CDR3 DNA reads TGTGCCAGCACCCCGGGGGGGTTCCCGAACACCGGGGAGCTGTTTTTT.

This clone appeared a single time. The rearrangement uses TRBV27 and TRBJ2-3, with D unresolved. The CDR3 sequence is 17 residues long. Germline CDR1 and CDR2: MNHEY and SMNVEV (reference sequence). V was cut by 5 bases and J by 0 bases, with 18 bases left in between. The CDR3 is CASSLAPEGPSTDTQYF. CDR3 sequence (DNA): TGTGCCAGCAGTCTCGCCCCAGAAGGCCCTAGCACAGATACGCAGTATTTT.

V is TRBV9 and J is TRBJ2-5; 12 bases match TRBD1. The CDR3 runs to 15 residues. Germline loops: CDR1 SGDLS, CDR2 YYNGEE. Trimming at V came to 7 bases and at J to 5 bases, leaving 9 bases not matched to a gene. The DNA of the CDR3 is TGTGCCAGCGGTTCGGGACAGGGGGCGGGCGAGACCCAGTACTTC. This encodes CASGSGQGAGETQYF. The entire variable domain, with the rest obtained from reference TRBV9 and TRBJ2-5, is as follows: DSGVTQTPKHLITATGQRVTLRCSPRSGDLSVYWYQQSLDQGLQFLIQYYNGEERAKGNILERFSAQQFPDLHSELNLSSLELGDSALYFCASGSGQGAGETQYFGPGTRLLVL.

This clone was seen a handful of times. The chain employs TRBV6-2 or TRBV6-3 and TRBJ2-2; 14 bases match TRBD2. Germline lookup yields CDR1 MNHEY and CDR2 SVGEGT. CDR3 length equals 16 residues. The V segment lost 6 bases and the J segment 5 bases; nucleotides outside the gene matches: 5. The chain's CDR3 is CASSPRTSGGTGELFF. The CDR3 DNA follows: TGTGCCAGCAGCCCTCGGACTAGCGGGGGGACCGGGGAGCTGTTTTTT.

This clone has a handful of counts. V is TRBV9 and J is TRBJ2-7, with 7 bases identical to TRBD1. The CDR3 is 14 amino acids. Germline CDR1 SGDLS, CDR2 YYNGEE. V gave up 3 bases and J gave up 1 base; unmatched junction bases: 4. The CDR3 is CASSAGQRSYEQYF. The CDR3 nucleotides are TGTGCCAGCAGCGCGGGACAGCGATCCTACGAGCAGTACTTC.

The chain employs TRBV6-5 and TRBJ1-6; 7 positions match TRBD1. The CDR3 sequence is 14 residues long. Germline lookup yields CDR1 MNHEY and CDR2 SVGAGI. The junction had 5 bases not matched to a gene; V was cut back by 6 bases and J by 6 bases. The CDR3 region has the DNA TGTGCCAGCAGCCGACAGGGTCCTAATTCACCCCTCCACTTT. Translated: CASSRQGPNSPLHF.

The chain has TRBV6-5 and TRBJ1-4; TRBD1 agrees at 8 bases. Germline V gene lookup returns CDR1 MNHEY and CDR2 SVGAGI. Trimming cost V 6 bases and J 8 bases; bases outside gene matches: 5. The CDR3 contains 13 residues. This CDR3 is CASSRQGWEKLFF. The CDR3 DNA is TGTGCCAGCAGCCGACAGGGGTGGGAAAAACTGTTTTTT.

In its sample, this clone was seen once. A read error may produce the germline difference seen at one junction end. The chain joins TRBV12-3 or TRBV12-4 to TRBJ2-4; 8 positions agree with TRBD2. The CDR3 runs 12 residues. CDR3 coding DNA: TGTGCCAGCAGTCCAAAGCGGGAGAAGTTGCACTTC. This gives the protein CASSPKREKLHF.

This chain links TRBV6-5 with TRBJ1-4, with no clear D. The CDR3 contains 11 residues. In germline, CDR1 is MNHEY, CDR2 SVGAGI. V was cut by 6 bases and J by 6 bases, with 5 bases left in between. The CDR3 loop is CASSRYEKLFF. As DNA, the CDR3 is TGTGCCAGCAGCCGGTATGAAAAACTGTTTTTT.

Comments on this clone: Other DNA sequences within the sample encode an identical CDR3. The CDR3 DNA is TGTGCCAGCAGTTTGGGGGGAGGGACTGAAGCTTTCTTT. Translating gives CASSLGGGTEAFF. The chain uses TRBV12-3 or TRBV12-4 and TRBJ1-1; possibly TRBD1 for D (5 bases). The CDR3 covers 13 residues. The V end was cut by 3 bases, the J end by 5 bases, with 10 bases between.

The chain carries TRBV11-2 and TRBJ2-5, with 9 bases aligning to TRBD2. From germline, CDR1 is SGHAT and CDR2 FQNNGV. J was trimmed by 5 bases and V by 10 bases; bases with no gene match: 11. The CDR3 loop spans 14 amino acids. The CDR3 DNA reads as TGTGCCACTCGTGCACCTAGCGGGAAGGAGACCCAGTACTTC. Encoded protein: CATRAPSGKETQYF.

The rearrangement joins TRBV24-1 to TRBJ1-5; no reliable D call. Per the germline V gene, CDR1 is KGHDR and CDR2 is SFDVKD. This CDR3 spans 12 amino acids. Trimming pared 5 bases from V and 4 bases from J, leaving 5 bases between. The CDR3 sequence: CATSGTNQPQHF. The CDR3 DNA reads as TGTGCCACCAGTGGGACTAATCAGCCCCAGCATTTT.

V and J are TRBV6-1 and TRBJ2-2; no reliable D call. This CDR3 has 15 residues. V dropped 0 bases and J dropped 5 bases, with 10 bases sitting between them. Germline values: CDR1 MNHNS, CDR2 SASEGT. The CDR3 loop is CASSEALVFTGELFF. The CDR3 DNA is TGTGCCAGCAGTGAAGCGCTTGTTTTTACCGGGGAGCTGTTTTTT.

This sequence joins TRBV5-4 and TRBJ1-2; 8 bases map to TRBD1. V was pared by 2 bases and J by 6 bases, with 6 bases of the junction left unmatched. Looked up from germline, CDR1 is SGHNT and CDR2 is YYREEE (reference sequence). There are 14 residues in the CDR3. The CDR3 loop reads CASSLAETGDGYTF. In DNA form, the CDR3 reads TGTGCCAGCAGCTTAGCCGAGACAGGGGATGGCTACACCTTC.

The chain carries TRBV27 and TRBJ2-1; 9 nucleotides line up with TRBD2. V shed 1 base and J 5 bases; nucleotides not matched to a gene: 3. Germline V gene sequence: CDR1 MNHEY, CDR2 SMNVEV (reference sequence). The CDR3 runs to 15 residues. The CDR3, as DNA: TGTGCCAGCAGTTTATTCCCTAGCGGGGACAATGAGCAGTTCTTC. This translates into CASSLFPSGDNEQFF.

The rearrangement links TRBV15 to TRBJ1-5; D gene ambiguous. Deletions cut 7 bases from V and 1 base from J, with 14 bases between. This CDR3 has 15 residues. Germline assignment: CDR1 LNHNV and CDR2 YYDKDF (reference sequence). CDR3 protein: CATTAGKASNQPQHF. In DNA form, the CDR3 reads TGTGCCACCACCGCGGGTAAGGCAAGCAATCAGCCCCAGCATTTT.

The chain couples TRBV27 to TRBJ1-4, with D perhaps matching TRBD1 (5 bases). V was trimmed by 6 bases and J by 3 bases, leaving 14 bases between them. This CDR3 spans 15 amino acids. CDR1 and CDR2 (germline): MNHEY, SMNVEV (reference sequence). This chain's CDR3 is CASSSYGGSNEKLFF. The CDR3 coding sequence is TGTGCCAGCAGCTCCTACGGGGGTTCTAATGAAAAACTGTTTTTT.

The genes are TRBV6-4 and TRBJ1-1, with TRBD1 matching over 9 bases. Germline trimming cut 5 bases from V and 4 bases from J; bases unmatched to any gene: 5. From germline, CDR1 is MRHNA and CDR2 SNTAGT. The CDR3 consists of 14 residues. The CDR3 region is CASSLWTGATEAFF. The CDR3 DNA reads TGTGCCAGCAGTTTATGGACAGGGGCCACTGAAGCTTTCTTT.

The genes are TRBV27 and TRBJ2-1; D not certain. CDR1 is MNHEY, CDR2 SMNVEV, per germline (reference sequence). V gave up 3 bases and J gave up 9 bases, with 12 bases separating them. CDR3 length: 13 residues. The CDR3 nucleotides are TGTGCCAGCAGTTTCCGCCGGCCCGGTGAGCAGTTCTTC. The encoded protein is CASSFRRPGEQFF.

The V call is TRBV7-6, the J call TRBJ2-1; a possible D gene is TRBD1 (5 bases). Per the germline V gene, CDR1 is SGHVS and CDR2 is FNYEAQ. The CDR3 spans 14 residues. V was shortened by 2 bases and J by 6 bases, with 11 bases between the two germline ends. CDR3 nucleotide sequence: TGTGCCAGCAGCTTACGGCAGGGTGTCAATGAGCAGTTCTTC. It is translated as CASSLRQGVNEQFF.

J is TRBJ2-7 and V is TRBV7-8, with unresolved D. The V gene lost 0 bases and the J gene lost 3 bases, with 6 bases spanning the gap. The CDR3 extends over 13 amino acids. CDR1 is SGHVS and CDR2 is FQNEAQ in the germline V gene. CDR3: CASSLAPYYEQYF. Here the CDR3 DNA reads TGTGCCAGCAGCTTAGCTCCGTACTACGAGCAGTACTTC.

This clone was picked up a small number of times. The genes are TRBV2 and TRBJ1-6, with a possible D match to TRBD1 (6 bases). V was cut by 7 bases and J by 6 bases, with 10 bases left in between. CDR1 and CDR2 from the germline V gene are SNHLY and FYNNEI. CDR3 length equals 13 residues. This chain's CDR3 is CASNRESNSPLHF. CDR3 bases: TGTGCCAGCAACAGGGAGAGTAATTCACCCCTCCACTTT.

J is TRBJ1-6 and V is TRBV7-2, with a weak D call TRBD1 (6 bases). The germline gives CDR1 SGHTA, CDR2 FQGNSA. There are 17 residues in the CDR3. Trimming removed 4 bases from V and 1 base from J, with 14 bases in between. CDR3 bases: TGTGCCAGCAGCTCGAGGGGGGAAGGGTCCTATAATTCACCCCTCCACTTT. Its translation: CASSSRGEGSYNSPLHF. Based on the CDR3 plus reference TRBV7-2 and TRBJ1-6, the full variable domain is GAGVSQSPSNKVTEKGKDVELRCDPISGHTALYWYRQSLGQGLEFLIYFQGNSAPDKSGLPSDRFSAERTGGSVSTLTIQRTQQEDSAVYLCASSSRGEGSYNSPLHFGNGTRLTVT.

CDR3: CASTQGSNQPQHF. DNA of the CDR3: TGTGCCAGCACTCAAGGCAGCAATCAGCCCCAGCATTTT. The chain is built from TRBV27 and TRBJ1-5; D gene uncertain. V lost 7 bases and J lost 1, with 8 bases in between. CDR3 length: 13 residues. Germline lookup yields CDR1 MNHEY and CDR2 SMNVEV (reference sequence).

The chain carries TRBV27 and TRBJ2-7; D unclear. The germline V gene encodes CDR1 MNHEY and CDR2 SMNVEV (reference sequence). This CDR3 is 15 amino acids long. Trimming pared 1 base from V and 4 bases from J, leaving 14 bases between. This CDR3 is CASSLWGSTGYEQYF. CDR3 nucleotide sequence: TGTGCCAGCAGTTTATGGGGATCTACGGGTTACGAGCAGTACTTC.

The V call is TRBV15, the J call TRBJ2-1; 7 bases match TRBD1. The CDR3 length is 15 residues. Germline-derived CDR1 and CDR2 are LNHNV and YYDKDF (reference sequence). Trimming at V came to 1 base and at J to 6 bases, leaving 6 bases not matched to a gene. CDR3 amino acids: CATSRGRGHGNEQFF. DNA of the CDR3: TGTGCCACCAGCAGAGGAAGGGGGCATGGCAATGAGCAGTTCTTC.

The chain has TRBV6-5 and TRBJ2-5; TRBD2 aligns across 8 bases. V trimming: 0 bases; J trimming: 5 bases; junction bases outside the gene matches: 8. The CDR3 covers 16 residues. Germline V gives CDR1 MNHEY, CDR2 SVGAGI. The CDR3 here is CASSYSRREVLETQYF. CDR3 sequence (DNA): TGTGCCAGCAGTTACTCTCGGCGGGAGGTGCTTGAGACCCAGTACTTC.

The gene calls are TRBV2 and TRBJ1-1; D remains unclear. V was trimmed by 4 bases and J by 4 bases, leaving 13 bases between them. Germline V gene lookup returns CDR1 SNHLY and CDR2 FYNNEI. The CDR3 is 14 amino acids. The chain's CDR3 is CASSVEGVPTEAFF. The CDR3 DNA reads TGTGCCAGCAGTGTAGAGGGAGTACCCACTGAAGCTTTCTTT.

The V gene is TRBV7-8, the J gene TRBJ2-7; 10 bases are a match to TRBD1. V trimming: 3 bases; J trimming: 4 bases; junction bases outside the gene matches: 6. This CDR3 is built from 15 residues. Germline V CDR1 and CDR2: SGHVS, FQNEAQ. The CDR3 region is CASSLSGTGVYEQYF. CDR3 in DNA: TGTGCCAGCAGCTTGTCCGGGACAGGGGTGTACGAGCAGTACTTC.

J is TRBJ2-2 and V is TRBV7-9; D uncertain. Looked up from germline, CDR1 is SEHNR and CDR2 is FQNEAQ (reference sequence). V lost 9 bases and J lost 7, with 6 bases in between. The CDR3 has 10 amino acids. The CDR3 loop reads CARVVGELFF. The CDR3 nucleotides read TGTGCCAGGGTGGTCGGGGAGCTGTTTTTT.

CDR3 protein: CASSLTWGRGDSYNEQFF. For the CDR3, the DNA is TGCGCCAGCAGCCTCACGTGGGGACGGGGGGACTCCTACAATGAGCAGTTCTTC. The V and J genes are TRBV4-3 and TRBJ2-1, with TRBD2 identical over 7 bases. The CDR3 runs 18 residues. The V and J ends lost 4 bases and 0 bases, in that order; junction bases with no gene match: 12. CDR1 is LGHNA, CDR2 YSLEER, per germline.